These 14 T cell receptor beta chains came from one sample sequenced in a study of CXCR3-negative and CXCR3-positive naive CD8 T cells. Their specific antigens are unknown. The study's findings and limits: CXCR3-expressing naive cells carried TRB CDR3s more hydrophobic than those of CXCR3-negative naive cells.

The authors made the TRB cDNA libraries by 5' RACE using UMI labels. Reanalyzing the 5' RACE reads, TCRdb keeps one entry per CDR3 protein, without DNA. This listing includes about 56,000 distinct CDR3 sequences. Sequencing input: naive CXCR3+ CD8+ T cells from blood. Subset here: CD45RO-CCR7+CD27+CD95- naive CD8+ T cells expressing CXCR3 (TNR3+). The receptor source for this set is a human donor in good health. Some clones in this sample may be carry-over from other donors' samples.

This chain joins TRBV27 and TRBJ1-5; the TCRdb D gene call, TRBD1, has no DNA to confirm it. The germline V gene encodes CDR1 MNHEY and CDR2 SMNVEV (reference sequence). The CDR3 sequence is 15 residues long. CDR3 sequence reads: CASSFTWTDNQPQHF.

The chain links TRBV5-1 to TRBJ2-5; the TRBD1 assignment by TCRdb is unverifiable without DNA. Germline values: CDR1 SGHRS, CDR2 YFSETQ. This CDR3 region has 15 residues. CDR3 amino acids: CASGTGVGVQETQYF.

This chain's CDR3 is CASRTGMDEQYF. The chain couples TRBV7-9 to TRBJ2-7; the TRBD1 assignment by TCRdb is unverifiable without DNA. Looked up from germline, CDR1 is SEHNR and CDR2 is FQNEAQ (reference sequence). CDR3 length: 12 residues.

The V and J genes are TRBV7-9 and TRBJ2-3; lacking DNA, the TRBD2 call made by TCRdb goes unchecked. This CDR3 spans 16 amino acids. CDR1 and CDR2 (germline): SEHNR, FQNEAQ (reference sequence). The CDR3 here is CASSDGTSGELGTQYF.

This rearrangement joins TRBV12-3 or TRBV12-4 to TRBJ1-4. The CDR3 has 12 residues. The CDR3: CASSFSREKLFF.

The chain links TRBV4-1 to TRBJ1-1; absent DNA, TCRdb's TRBD1 call cannot be checked. Germline V CDR1 and CDR2: MGHRA, YSYEKL. The CDR3 length is 14 residues. The CDR3 spells CASSQVGGHTEAFF.

The chain recombines TRBV28 with TRBJ1-5; there is no DNA to check the TCRdb D call of TRBD1. This CDR3 is built from 18 residues. Germline CDR1 and CDR2: MDHEN and SYDVKM. CDR3 protein: CASSSLNLSGMSNQPQHF.

The CDR3 here is CASSSGQGQHF. V usage is TRBV7-9 and J usage is TRBJ1-5; the TCRdb call, TRBD1, lacks DNA for checking. The germline V gene has CDR1 SEHNR and CDR2 FQNEAQ (reference sequence). The CDR3 consists of 11 residues.

The V call is TRBV12-3 or TRBV12-4, the J call TRBJ1-6; TCRdb outputs TRBD1, but without DNA this stays unchecked. This CDR3 is built from 15 residues. The CDR3 sequence: CASSLRDRAVPPLHF.

The V and J genes are TRBV29-1 and TRBJ1-5. In germline, CDR1 is SQVTM, CDR2 ANQGSEA. CDR3 size: 14 residues. The CDR3 region is CSVVFGDWGQPQHF.

V gene TRBV11-2 combines with J gene TRBJ2-1; TCRdb indicates TRBD2, and absent DNA this call remains unverified. CDR1 and CDR2 from the germline V gene are SGHAT and FQNNGV. The CDR3 has 17 amino acids. CDR3 residues: CASSERTSATSYNEQFF.

V usage is TRBV7-9 and J usage is TRBJ1-1. The CDR3 is made up of 14 amino acids. Germline V lookup: CDR1 SEHNR, CDR2 FQNEAQ (reference sequence). The CDR3 here is CASSFSETNTEAFF.

The J gene is TRBJ2-1, the V gene TRBV25-1; TCRdb proposes TRBD1, but this gene call is untestable without DNA. This CDR3 region has 14 residues. The V gene's germline CDR1 is MGHDK and CDR2 SYGVNS. Here the CDR3 reads CASSEDPTGRKQFF.

This chain connects TRBV12-3 or TRBV12-4 to TRBJ2-6. The CDR3 runs 18 residues. Here the CDR3 reads CASSLSIVGGSGANVLTF.